This T cell receptor (beta chain) was sequenced during a study of T cell responses to AZD1222 COVID-19 vaccine. This clone was counted once. CDR3 length: 14 amino acids. Profiling relied on immunoSEQ multiplex PCR, and the TCRdb table lists in-frame clones only, not all of them. The sample records around 200,000 clones, 85% to 95% being singletons. The clonotype comes from an adult who received the AZD1222 COVID-19 vaccine. The chain recombines TRBV7-5 with TRBJ2-1; the table's D call, TRBD2, has no DNA check behind it. TRBV7-5 constitutes a pseudogene. The material was peripheral blood, obtained 28 days after the second AZD1222 dose. The CDR3 sequence is CARRGGGDYNEQFF. Here the CDR3 DNA reads TGTGCCAGACGGGGGGGCGGGGATTACAATGAGCAGTTCTTC.